This TCR beta chain was sequenced during a study of blood T cell repertoires in COVID-19. Across the whole study: COVID-19 samples collected from the United States, Italy and Spain covered acute and convalescent phases. T cells, B-cell-depleted T cells, or PBMCs provided the cDNA or gDNA that served as material.

During active infection, Seattle patients enrolled and were then monitored through disease. Assay used: immunoSEQ multiplex PCR; TCRdb lists only in-frame clones, some missing. The table includes about 130,000 clones, around 85% detected once. Germline V lookup: CDR1 LGHDT, CDR2 YNNKEL (reference sequence). The CDR3 contains 16 residues. With 0 bases removed from V and 1 base from J, the gap between germline ends came to 10 bases. The chain recombines TRBV3-1 (or the pseudogene TRBV3-2) with TRBJ2-1; a weak D match, TRBD1 (5 bases). This clonotype originated in a woman at least 80 years old with COVID-19, enrolled during active disease. The sample comprised peripheral blood. CDR3 DNA sequence: TGTGCCAGCAGCCAAGAATGGGCAGGGTCCTACAATGAGCAGTTCTTC. This translates into CASSQEWAGSYNEQFF.